This entry lists 16 T cell receptor beta chains sequenced from one sample in a study of Graves' ophthalmopathy and Graves' hyperthyroidism. CDR3 regions of TCR beta were amplified from RNA transcripts. The authors performed first-round RT-PCR with HTBI primers and then a second-round multiplex PCR. TCRdb called the multiplex PCR reads again in MiXCR, with one record for every CDR3 protein. The table shows hundreds of thousands of distinct CDR3 sequences, with 21% occurring only once. The sequenced sample was peripheral blood. Receptor source: a woman younger than 35 with stable Graves' hyperthyroidism.

As for this clonotype: Mismatch with germline at one junction end may stem from a read error. This chain joins TRBV7-2 and TRBJ1-6, with TRBD1 as a possible D gene (5 bases). The CDR3 extends over 15 amino acids. CDR1 and CDR2 (germline): SGHTA, FQGNSA. As DNA, the CDR3 is TGTGCCAGCATCTTAGCATCAGGGAATAATTCACCCCTCCACTTT. Translation: CASILASGNNSPLHF.

This clonotype showed up many times. The chain joins TRBV5-6 to TRBJ2-5; 8 bases line up with TRBD2. Trimming removed 0 bases from V and 6 bases from J; junction bases left unmatched: 7. The CDR3 extends over 15 amino acids. Looked up from germline, CDR1 is SGHDT and CDR2 is YYEEEE. Here the CDR3 DNA reads TGTGCCAGCAGCTTGGGATTACGGGGGGGAAAGACCCAGTACTTC. Amino acids: CASSLGLRGGKTQYF.

This clonotype was detected only a few times. The chain uses TRBV11-2 and TRBJ2-7; D remains unclear. The CDR3 sequence is 13 residues long. Germline lookup yields CDR1 SGHAT and CDR2 FQNNGV. V lost 5 bases and J 5 bases, leaving 13 bases between the germline ends. CDR3 sequence reads: CASSPTSADEQYF. The CDR3 DNA reads TGTGCCAGCAGCCCCACCTCTGCTGACGAGCAGTACTTC.

This clonotype was observed many times. The gene calls are TRBV25-1 and TRBJ2-7, with 8 bases identical to TRBD1. Germline CDR1 reads MGHDK; CDR2 reads SYGVNS. V dropped 1 base and J dropped 3; count of bases not matched to a gene: 8. The CDR3 loop spans 16 amino acids. The CDR3 spells CASSESDGQGHYEQYF. DNA for the CDR3: TGTGCCAGCAGTGAATCGGACGGACAGGGACACTACGAGCAGTACTTC.

This clonotype occurred many times. The chain carries TRBV7-9 and TRBJ1-1; TRBD1 agrees at 7 bases. V shed 2 bases and J 4 bases; nucleotides not matched to a gene: 4. The CDR3 consists of 14 residues. Per the germline V gene, CDR1 is SEHNR and CDR2 is FQNEAQ (reference sequence). CDR3 sequence: CASSLQGEATEAFF. The CDR3 DNA sequence: TGTGCCAGCAGCTTACAGGGGGAGGCCACTGAAGCTTTCTTT.

This chain uses TRBV4-2 with TRBJ1-2, with a weak D call TRBD1 (5 bases). The CDR3 spans 15 residues. Trimming pared 7 bases from V and 3 bases from J, leaving 18 bases between. Germline V lookup: CDR1 LGHNA, CDR2 YNFKEQ. The CDR3 region is CASNAGPGDDYGYTF. DNA of the CDR3: TGTGCCAGCAACGCGGGGCCTGGGGACGACTATGGCTACACCTTC.

V is TRBV7-2 and J is TRBJ2-7; 9 bases agree with TRBD1. With 5 bases clipped from V and 7 bases from J, the junction kept 12 bases outside the gene matches. CDR3 length equals 15 residues. CDR1 is SGHTA and CDR2 is FQGNSA in the germline V gene. The CDR3 loop is CASSRDRGWTGEQYF. DNA for the CDR3: TGTGCCAGCAGCCGAGACAGGGGGTGGACCGGGGAGCAGTACTTC.

V and J are TRBV6-5 and TRBJ2-5, with 7 bases fitting TRBD1. The V segment lost 4 bases and the J segment 0 bases; nucleotides outside the gene matches: 8. CDR1 is MNHEY and CDR2 is SVGAGI in the germline V gene. The CDR3 totals 16 residues. The CDR3, as DNA: TGTGCCAGCAGTTTCGGACAGGTCGCTAACCAAGAGACCCAGTACTTC. Its translation is CASSFGQVANQETQYF.

In its sample, this clonotype was seen many times. This chain connects TRBV6-5 to TRBJ2-7; TRBD2 agrees at 12 bases. The trim removed 5 bases at V and 6 bases at J, leaving 2 bases unmatched. The germline gives CDR1 MNHEY, CDR2 SVGAGI. The CDR3 has 13 amino acids. The CDR3 reads CASSTSGRSEQYF. The CDR3 region has the DNA TGTGCCAGCAGTACTAGCGGGAGGAGCGAGCAGTACTTC.

The table lists this clonotype with many counts. The chain carries TRBV28 and TRBJ2-4; 10 bases map to TRBD1. The CDR3 is made up of 14 amino acids. The junction had 3 bases not matched to a gene; V was cut back by 5 bases and J by 5 bases. CDR1 is MDHEN and CDR2 is SYDVKM in the germline V gene. The CDR3 sequence: CASSPGTGENIQYF. For the CDR3, the DNA is TGTGCCAGCAGTCCCGGGACAGGGGAAAACATTCAGTACTTC.

In this sample, this clonotype turned up a few times. The chain combines TRBV6-1 with TRBJ2-5; D uncertain. Germline CDR1 and CDR2: MNHNS and SASEGT. The CDR3 runs to 11 residues. V shed 7 bases and J shed 5 bases, with 8 bases lying between them. CDR3 residues: CASTTRETQYF. CDR3 bases: TGTGCCAGCACCACACGCGAGACCCAGTACTTC.

This clonotype has a count of ten or more. CDR3 coding DNA: TGTGCCAGCAGCGGTCGGGACCAGAACACCGGGGAGCTGTTTTTT. It translates to CASSGRDQNTGELFF. This rearrangement joins TRBV7-9 to TRBJ2-2; either TRBD1 or TRBD2 may fit D (5 bases each). Germline V lookup: CDR1 SEHNR, CDR2 FQNEAQ (reference sequence). V was cut by 5 bases and J by 1 base, with 11 bases left in between. The length of the CDR3 is 15 residues.

The chain employs TRBV24-1 and TRBJ2-2, with TRBD1 matching 10 bases. V was clipped by 3 bases and J by 7 bases; unmatched bases: 7. Germline-derived CDR1 and CDR2 are KGHDR and SFDVKD. The CDR3 runs 16 residues. The CDR3 nucleotides are TGTGCCACCAGTGATCCGGGACAGGGGACGATCGGGGAGCTGTTTTTT. Amino acids: CATSDPGQGTIGELFF.

This clonotype was found many times. The V call is TRBV9, the J call TRBJ2-7; tentative D call: TRBD2 (5 bases). Germline V gives CDR1 SGDLS, CDR2 YYNGEE. V was trimmed by 3 bases and J by 1 base, leaving 17 bases between them. This CDR3 is built from 16 residues. DNA of the CDR3: TGTGCCAGCAGCGAATCGCTGGACTCAAGATCCTACGAGCAGTACTTC. Translation: CASSESLDSRSYEQYF.

Concerning this clonotype itself: A much larger clone sits a single nucleotide away, making a read error possible. The chain recombines TRBV4-2 with TRBJ2-5; perhaps D is TRBD1 or TRBD2 (5 bases each). Germline V gene lookup returns CDR1 LGHNA and CDR2 YNFKEQ. This CDR3 contains 13 residues. This CDR3 reads CVSSKRDEKTQYF. The CDR3 region has the DNA TGTGTCAGCAGCAAAAGGGACGAGAAGACCCAGTACTTC.

This clonotype was seen many times. The chain combines TRBV28 with TRBJ1-2; 8 bases are shared with TRBD1. J gave up 1 base and V 5 bases, and 6 bases lay outside the gene matches. CDR1 is MDHEN and CDR2 is SYDVKM in the germline V gene. The CDR3 loop spans 15 amino acids. The CDR3 protein is CASSPGQGYNYGYTF. As DNA, the CDR3 is TGTGCCAGCAGTCCCGGACAGGGTTATAACTATGGCTACACCTTC.